The 3 T cell receptor beta chains given below trace back to one sample, sequenced in a study of shared clonotypes between healthy human individuals (dated by TCRdb to about 2020). Receptor amplification or capture employed the immunoSEQ multiplex PCR assay. TCRdb retrieved this table from immuneACCESS and kept in-frame rearrangements only. Not all clones are present; in checked studies, unresolved V genes account for under half, and no reason is known for the remainder. Recorded for this sample are more than 900,000 clones; roughly 74% of them occurred a single time. Of the sample, 0.5% to 0.65% is held by the ten largest clones. Sequenced sample: memory CD4+ T cells from PBMCs. The sample's cell subset or site, from its label and the paper: CD45RA-negative fraction. The receptor set was obtained from a man younger than 35 in good health. Some clones in this sample may be carry-over from other donors' samples.

For the CDR3, the DNA is TGTGCCAGCTCACCACAGTCGGCCTCCTACGAGCAGTACTTC. Its translation: CASSPQSASYEQYF. V gene TRBV18 combines with J gene TRBJ2-5; the D is unclear. Gene TRBJ2-7 matches the end of the DNA better, so the J call may be wrong. From germline, CDR1 is KGHSH and CDR2 LQKENI. The CDR3 contains 14 residues.

The V and J genes are TRBV11-2 and TRBJ2-7, with 10 bases lining up with TRBD2. This CDR3 region has 15 residues. The ends lost 5 bases at V and 6 bases at J; junction bases unmatched: 10. Germline V gene lookup returns CDR1 SGHAT and CDR2 FQNNGV. DNA for the CDR3: TGTGCCAGCAGCCCCGTAAGGACTAGCGGTACCGAGCAGTACTTC. Its translation is CASSPVRTSGTEQYF.

In its sample, this clone was seen a few times. The rearrangement uses TRBV4-1 and TRBJ2-2; 11 nucleotides match TRBD2. The CDR3 runs to 18 residues. V dropped 5 bases and J dropped 1; count of bases not matched to a gene: 9. The V gene's germline CDR1 is MGHRA and CDR2 YSYEKL. The CDR3: CASSFRGGLAENTGELFF. CDR3 nucleotides: TGCGCCAGCAGCTTTCGCGGGGGACTAGCGGAGAACACCGGGGAGCTGTTTTTT.